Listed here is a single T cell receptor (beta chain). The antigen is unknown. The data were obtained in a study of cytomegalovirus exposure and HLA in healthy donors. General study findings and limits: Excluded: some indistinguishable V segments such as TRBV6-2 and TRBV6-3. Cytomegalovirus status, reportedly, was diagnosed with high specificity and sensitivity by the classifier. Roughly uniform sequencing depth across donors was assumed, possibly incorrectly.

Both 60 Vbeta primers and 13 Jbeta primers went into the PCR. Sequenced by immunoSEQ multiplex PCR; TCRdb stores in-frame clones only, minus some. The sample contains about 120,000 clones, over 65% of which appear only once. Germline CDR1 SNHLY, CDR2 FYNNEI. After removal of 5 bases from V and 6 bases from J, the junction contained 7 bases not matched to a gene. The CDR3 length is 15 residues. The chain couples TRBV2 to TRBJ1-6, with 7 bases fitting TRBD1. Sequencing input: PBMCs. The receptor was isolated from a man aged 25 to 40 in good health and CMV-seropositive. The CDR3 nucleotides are TGTGCCAGCAGTCCTTGGACAGGCTCTAATTCACCCCTCCACTTT. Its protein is CASSPWTGSNSPLHF.